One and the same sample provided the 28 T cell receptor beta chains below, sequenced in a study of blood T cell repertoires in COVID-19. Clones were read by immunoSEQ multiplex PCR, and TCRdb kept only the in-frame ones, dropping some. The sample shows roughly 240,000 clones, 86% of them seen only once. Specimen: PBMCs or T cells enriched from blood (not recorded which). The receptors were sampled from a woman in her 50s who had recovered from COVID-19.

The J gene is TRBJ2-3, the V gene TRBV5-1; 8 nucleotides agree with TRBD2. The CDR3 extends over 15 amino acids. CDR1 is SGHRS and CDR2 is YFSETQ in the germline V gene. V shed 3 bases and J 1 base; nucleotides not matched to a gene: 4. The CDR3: CASSYSRGGTDTQYF. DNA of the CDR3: TGCGCCAGCAGCTACTCGCGGGGGGGCACAGATACGCAGTATTTT. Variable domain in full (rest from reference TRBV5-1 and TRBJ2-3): KAGVTQTPRYLIKTRGQQVTLSCSPISGHRSVSWYQQTPGQGLQFLFEYFSETQRNKGNFPGRFSGRQFSNSRSEMNVSTLELGDSALYLCASSYSRGGTDTQYFGPGTRLTVL.

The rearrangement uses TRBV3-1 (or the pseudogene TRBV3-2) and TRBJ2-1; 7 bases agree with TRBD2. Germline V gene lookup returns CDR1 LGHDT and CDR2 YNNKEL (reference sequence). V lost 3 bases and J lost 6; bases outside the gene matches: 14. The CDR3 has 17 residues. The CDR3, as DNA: TGTGCCAGCAGCCAGATCGTGGGAGGGGCATTGGCCAATGAGCAGTTCTTC. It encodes CASSQIVGGALANEQFF.

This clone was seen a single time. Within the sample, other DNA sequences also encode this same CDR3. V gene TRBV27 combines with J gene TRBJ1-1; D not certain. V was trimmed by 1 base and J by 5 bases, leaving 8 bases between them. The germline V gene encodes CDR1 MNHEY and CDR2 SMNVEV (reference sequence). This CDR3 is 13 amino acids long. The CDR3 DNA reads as TGTGCCAGCAGTTTATATCGCGGGACTGAAGCTTTCTTT. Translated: CASSLYRGTEAFF.

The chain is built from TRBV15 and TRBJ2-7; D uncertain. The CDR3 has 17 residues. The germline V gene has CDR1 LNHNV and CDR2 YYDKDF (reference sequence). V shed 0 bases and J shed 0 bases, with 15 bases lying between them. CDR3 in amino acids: CATSRDLRSQASYEQYF. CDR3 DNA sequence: TGTGCCACCAGCAGAGATTTGAGAAGCCAGGCCTCCTACGAGCAGTACTTC.

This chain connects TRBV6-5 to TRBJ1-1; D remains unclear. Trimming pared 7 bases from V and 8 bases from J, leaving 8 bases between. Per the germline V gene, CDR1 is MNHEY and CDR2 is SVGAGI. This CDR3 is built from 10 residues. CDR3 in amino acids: CASKTTEAFF. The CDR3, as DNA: TGTGCCAGCAAGACGACAGAAGCTTTCTTT.

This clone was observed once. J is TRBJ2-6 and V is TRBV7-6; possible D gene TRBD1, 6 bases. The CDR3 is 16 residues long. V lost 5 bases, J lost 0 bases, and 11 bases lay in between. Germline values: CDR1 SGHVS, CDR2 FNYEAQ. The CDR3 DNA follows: TGTGCCAGCAGCCCGACAGGTCGCTCTGGGGCCAACGTCCTGACTTTC. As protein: CASSPTGRSGANVLTF.

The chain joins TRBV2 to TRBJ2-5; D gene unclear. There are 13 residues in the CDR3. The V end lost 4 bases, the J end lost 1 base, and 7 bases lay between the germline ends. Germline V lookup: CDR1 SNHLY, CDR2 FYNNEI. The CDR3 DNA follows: TGTGCCAGCAGTGGTAGTCTCCAAGAGACCCAGTACTTC. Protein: CASSGSLQETQYF.

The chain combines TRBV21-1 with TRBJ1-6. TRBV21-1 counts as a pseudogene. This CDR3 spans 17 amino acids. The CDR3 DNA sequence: TGTGCCAGCAGCAAGGAAGCGAAGCTTCCTTATAATTCACCCCTCCACTTT. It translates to CASSKEAKLPYNSPLHF.

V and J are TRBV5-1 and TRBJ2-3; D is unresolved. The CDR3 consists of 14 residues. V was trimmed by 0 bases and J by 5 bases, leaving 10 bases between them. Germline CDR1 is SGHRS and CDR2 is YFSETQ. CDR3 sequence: CASSLAFFLDTQYF. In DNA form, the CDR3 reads TGCGCCAGCAGCTTGGCCTTTTTTCTAGATACGCAGTATTTT. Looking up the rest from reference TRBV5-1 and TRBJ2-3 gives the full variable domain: KAGVTQTPRYLIKTRGQQVTLSCSPISGHRSVSWYQQTPGQGLQFLFEYFSETQRNKGNFPGRFSGRQFSNSRSEMNVSTLELGDSALYLCASSLAFFLDTQYFGPGTRLTVL.

Here the CDR3 reads CASSHILDIFSGANVLTF. The CDR3 nucleotides are TGTGCCAGCAGCCACATACTCGACATTTTCTCTGGGGCCAACGTCCTGACTTTC. The rearrangement uses TRBV3-1 (or the pseudogene TRBV3-2) and TRBJ2-6; D is unclear. The CDR3 is 18 residues long. Per the germline V gene, CDR1 is LGHDT and CDR2 is YNNKEL (reference sequence). V gave up 3 bases and J gave up 0 bases, with 15 bases separating them.

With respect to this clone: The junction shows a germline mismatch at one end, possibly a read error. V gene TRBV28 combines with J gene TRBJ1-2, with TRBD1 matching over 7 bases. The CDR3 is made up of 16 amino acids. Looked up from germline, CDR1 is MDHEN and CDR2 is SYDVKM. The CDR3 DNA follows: TGTGCCAGCCGCCTAGGTGGCCAGACAGGGCTCTATGACTACACCTTC. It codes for CASRLGGQTGLYDYTF.

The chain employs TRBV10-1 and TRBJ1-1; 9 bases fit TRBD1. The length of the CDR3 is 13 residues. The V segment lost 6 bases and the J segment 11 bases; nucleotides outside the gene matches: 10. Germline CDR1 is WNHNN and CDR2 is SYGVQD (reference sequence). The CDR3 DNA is TGCGCCAGCAGCCCCGGGACAGGGCAGGCGGCTTTCTTT. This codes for CASSPGTGQAAFF.

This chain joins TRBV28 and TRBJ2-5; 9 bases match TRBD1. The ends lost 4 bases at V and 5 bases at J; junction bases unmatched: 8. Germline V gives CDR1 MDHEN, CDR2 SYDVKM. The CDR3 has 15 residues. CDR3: CASSSPGQGYETQYF. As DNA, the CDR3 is TGTGCCAGCAGTTCCCCGGGACAGGGTTACGAGACCCAGTACTTC.

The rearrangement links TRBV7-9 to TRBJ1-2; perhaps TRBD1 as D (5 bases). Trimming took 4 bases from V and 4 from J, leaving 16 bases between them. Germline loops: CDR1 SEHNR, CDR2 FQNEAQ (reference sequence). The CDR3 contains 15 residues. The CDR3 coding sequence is TGTGCCAGCAGCTCGTGGGGGGTGATGAGCTATGGCTACACCTTC. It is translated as CASSSWGVMSYGYTF.

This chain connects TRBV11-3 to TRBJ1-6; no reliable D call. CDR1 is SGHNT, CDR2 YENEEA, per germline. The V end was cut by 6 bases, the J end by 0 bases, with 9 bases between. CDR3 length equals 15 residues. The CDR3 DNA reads TGTGCCAGCAGTGAGGGAAGCTCCTATAATTCACCCCTCCACTTT. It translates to CASSEGSSYNSPLHF.

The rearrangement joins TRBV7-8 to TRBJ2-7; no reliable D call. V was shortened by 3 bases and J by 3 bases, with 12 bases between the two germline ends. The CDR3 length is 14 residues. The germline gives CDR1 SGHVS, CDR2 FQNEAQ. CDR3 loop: CASSFANQDYEQYF. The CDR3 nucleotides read TGTGCCAGCAGCTTTGCTAACCAAGACTACGAGCAGTACTTC.

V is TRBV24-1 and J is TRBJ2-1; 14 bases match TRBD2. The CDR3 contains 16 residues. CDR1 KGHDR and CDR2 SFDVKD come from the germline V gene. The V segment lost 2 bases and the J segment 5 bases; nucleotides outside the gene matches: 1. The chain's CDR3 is CATSDSGLAGDNEQFF. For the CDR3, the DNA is TGTGCCACCAGTGATTCGGGACTAGCGGGGGACAATGAGCAGTTCTTC.

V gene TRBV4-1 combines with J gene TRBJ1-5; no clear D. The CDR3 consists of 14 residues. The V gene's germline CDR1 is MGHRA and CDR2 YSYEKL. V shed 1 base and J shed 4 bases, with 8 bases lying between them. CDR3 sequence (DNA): TGCGCCAGCAGCCAAGGCAGGATGAATCAGCCCCAGCATTTT. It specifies CASSQGRMNQPQHF.

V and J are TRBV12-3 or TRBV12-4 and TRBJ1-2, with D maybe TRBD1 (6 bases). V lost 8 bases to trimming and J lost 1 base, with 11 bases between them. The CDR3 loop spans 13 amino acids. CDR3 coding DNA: TGTGCCAGCGGGCGACAGGATAACTATGGCTACACCTTC. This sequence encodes CASGRQDNYGYTF.

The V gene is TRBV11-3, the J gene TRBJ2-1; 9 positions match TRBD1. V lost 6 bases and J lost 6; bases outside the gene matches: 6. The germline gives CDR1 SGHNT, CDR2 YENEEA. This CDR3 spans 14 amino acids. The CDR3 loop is CASRRTGDSNEQFF. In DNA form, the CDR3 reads TGTGCCAGCAGAAGGACAGGGGACTCCAATGAGCAGTTCTTC.

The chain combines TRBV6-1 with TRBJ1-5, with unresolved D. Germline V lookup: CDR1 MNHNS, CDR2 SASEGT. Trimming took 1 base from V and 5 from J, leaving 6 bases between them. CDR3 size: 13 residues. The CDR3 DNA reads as TGTGCCAGCAGTGAAGTGGCAGATCAGCCCCAGCATTTT. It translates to CASSEVADQPQHF.

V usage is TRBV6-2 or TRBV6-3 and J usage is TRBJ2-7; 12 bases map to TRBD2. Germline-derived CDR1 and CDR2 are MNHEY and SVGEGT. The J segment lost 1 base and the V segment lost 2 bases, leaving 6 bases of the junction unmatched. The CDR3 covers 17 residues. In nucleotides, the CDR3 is TGTGCCAGCAGTTACCCTCGGACTAGCGGGGTTTCCTACGAGCAGTACTTC. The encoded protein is CASSYPRTSGVSYEQYF.

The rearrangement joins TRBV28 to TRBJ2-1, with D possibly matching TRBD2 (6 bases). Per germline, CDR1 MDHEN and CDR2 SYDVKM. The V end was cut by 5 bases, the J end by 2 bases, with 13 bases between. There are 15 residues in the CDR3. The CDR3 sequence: CASSAEGLTYNEQFF. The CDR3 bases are TGTGCCAGCAGTGCGGAGGGCCTGACCTACAATGAGCAGTTCTTC.

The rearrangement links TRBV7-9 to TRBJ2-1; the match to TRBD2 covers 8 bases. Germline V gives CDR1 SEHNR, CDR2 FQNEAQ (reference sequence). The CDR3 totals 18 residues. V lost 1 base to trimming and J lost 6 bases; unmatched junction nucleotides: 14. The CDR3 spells CASSLGKTSGSGLNEQFF. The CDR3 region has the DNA TGTGCCAGCAGCTTAGGCAAAACGAGCGGGAGCGGGCTCAATGAGCAGTTCTTC.

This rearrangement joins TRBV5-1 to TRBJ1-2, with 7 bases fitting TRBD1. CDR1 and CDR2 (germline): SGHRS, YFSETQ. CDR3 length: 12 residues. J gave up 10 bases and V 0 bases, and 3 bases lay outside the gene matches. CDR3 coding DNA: TGCGCCAGCAGCTTGGAGGGACAGACCTACACCTTC. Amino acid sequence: CASSLEGQTYTF.

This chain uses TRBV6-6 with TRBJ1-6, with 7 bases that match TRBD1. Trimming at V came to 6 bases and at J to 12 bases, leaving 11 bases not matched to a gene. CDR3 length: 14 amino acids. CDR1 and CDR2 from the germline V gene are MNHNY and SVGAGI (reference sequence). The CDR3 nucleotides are TGTGCCAGCAGCCGGGACAGCGCTTCGGGACCCCTCCACTTT. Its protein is CASSRDSASGPLHF.

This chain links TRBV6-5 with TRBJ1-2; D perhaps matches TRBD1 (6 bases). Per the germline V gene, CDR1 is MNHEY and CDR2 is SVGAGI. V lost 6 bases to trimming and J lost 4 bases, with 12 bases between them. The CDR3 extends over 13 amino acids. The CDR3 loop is CASSLDRLYGYTF. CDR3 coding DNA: TGTGCCAGCAGCTTGGACAGACTCTATGGCTACACCTTC.

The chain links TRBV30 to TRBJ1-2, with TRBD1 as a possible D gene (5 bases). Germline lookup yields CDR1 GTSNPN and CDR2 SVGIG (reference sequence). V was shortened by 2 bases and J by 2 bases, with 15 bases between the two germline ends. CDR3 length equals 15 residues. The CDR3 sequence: CAWSRGRGTNYGYTF. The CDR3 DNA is TGTGCCTGGAGTAGGGGACGGGGGACGAACTATGGCTACACCTTC.